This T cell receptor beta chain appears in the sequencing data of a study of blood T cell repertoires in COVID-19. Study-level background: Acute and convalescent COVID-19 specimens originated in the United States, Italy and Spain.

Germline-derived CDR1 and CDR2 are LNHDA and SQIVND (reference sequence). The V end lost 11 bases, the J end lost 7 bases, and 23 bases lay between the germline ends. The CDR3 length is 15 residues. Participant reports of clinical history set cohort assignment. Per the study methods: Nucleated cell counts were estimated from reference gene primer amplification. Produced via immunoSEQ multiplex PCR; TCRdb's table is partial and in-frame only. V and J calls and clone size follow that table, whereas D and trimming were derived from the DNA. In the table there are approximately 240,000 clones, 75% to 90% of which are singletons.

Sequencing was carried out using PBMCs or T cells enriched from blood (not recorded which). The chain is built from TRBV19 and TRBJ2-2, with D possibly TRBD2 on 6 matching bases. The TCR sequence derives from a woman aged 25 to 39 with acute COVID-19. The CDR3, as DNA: TGTGCCGGAATCCCGACTCTAGCGCCGTACGGGGAGCTGTTTTTT. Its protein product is CAGIPTLAPYGELFF.